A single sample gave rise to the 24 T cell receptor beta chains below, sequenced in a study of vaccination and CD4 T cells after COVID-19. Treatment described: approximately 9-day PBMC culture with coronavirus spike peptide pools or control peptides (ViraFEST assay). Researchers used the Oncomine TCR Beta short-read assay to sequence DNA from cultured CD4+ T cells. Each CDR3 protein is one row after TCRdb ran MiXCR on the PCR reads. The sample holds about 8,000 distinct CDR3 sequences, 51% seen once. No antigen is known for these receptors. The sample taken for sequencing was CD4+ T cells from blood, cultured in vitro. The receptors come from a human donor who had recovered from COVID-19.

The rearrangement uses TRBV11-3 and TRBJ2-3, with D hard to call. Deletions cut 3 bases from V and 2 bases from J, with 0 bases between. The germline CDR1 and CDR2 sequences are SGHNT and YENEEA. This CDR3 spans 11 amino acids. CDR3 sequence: CASSFTDTQYF. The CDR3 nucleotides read TGTGCCAGCAGCTTCACAGATACGCAGTATTTT.

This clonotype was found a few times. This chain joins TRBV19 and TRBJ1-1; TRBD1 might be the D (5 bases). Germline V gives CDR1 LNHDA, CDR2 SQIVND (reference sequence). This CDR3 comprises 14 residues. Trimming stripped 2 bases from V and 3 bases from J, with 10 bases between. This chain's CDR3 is CASSITGGDTEAFF. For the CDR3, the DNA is TGTGCCAGTAGTATAACAGGAGGGGACACTGAAGCTTTCTTT.

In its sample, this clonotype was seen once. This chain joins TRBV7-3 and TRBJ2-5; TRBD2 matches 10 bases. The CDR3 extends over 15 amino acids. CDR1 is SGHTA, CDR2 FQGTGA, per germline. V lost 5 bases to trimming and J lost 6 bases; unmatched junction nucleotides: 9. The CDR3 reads CASSRSSGRGQTQYF. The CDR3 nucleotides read TGTGCCAGCAGCCGTTCAAGCGGGAGGGGGCAGACCCAGTACTTC.

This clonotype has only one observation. This CDR3 is CSARPGTFRGGYTF. The CDR3, as DNA: TGCAGTGCTAGGCCCGGGACCTTCAGGGGGGGCTACACCTTC. V is TRBV20-1 and J is TRBJ1-2; 7 bases are shared with TRBD1. The CDR3 totals 14 residues. The V gene end was trimmed by 3 bases and the J gene end by 8 bases; junction bases not matched to a gene: 12. The germline gives CDR1 DFQATT, CDR2 SNEGSKA (reference sequence).

The CDR3 is CASSISGGVYNEQFF. Here the CDR3 DNA reads TGTGCCAGCAGCATAAGCGGGGGGGTATACAATGAGCAGTTCTTC. V usage is TRBV7-2 and J usage is TRBJ2-1, with 10 bases matching TRBD2. This CDR3 has 15 residues. Trimming removed 5 bases from V and 4 bases from J; junction bases left unmatched: 5. The V gene's germline CDR1 is SGHTA and CDR2 FQGNSA.

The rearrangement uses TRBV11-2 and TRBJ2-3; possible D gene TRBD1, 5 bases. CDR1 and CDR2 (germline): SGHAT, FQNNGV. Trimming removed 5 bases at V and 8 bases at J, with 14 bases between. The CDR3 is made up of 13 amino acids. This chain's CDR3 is CASSRPEGVTQYF. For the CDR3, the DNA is TGTGCCAGCAGCCGACCGGAAGGGGTTACGCAGTATTTT.

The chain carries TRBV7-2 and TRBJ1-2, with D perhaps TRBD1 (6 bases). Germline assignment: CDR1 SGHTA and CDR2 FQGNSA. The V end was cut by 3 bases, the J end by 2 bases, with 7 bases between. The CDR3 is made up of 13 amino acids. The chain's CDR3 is CASSFDRNYGYTF. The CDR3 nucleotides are TGTGCCAGCAGCTTCGACAGGAACTATGGCTACACCTTC.

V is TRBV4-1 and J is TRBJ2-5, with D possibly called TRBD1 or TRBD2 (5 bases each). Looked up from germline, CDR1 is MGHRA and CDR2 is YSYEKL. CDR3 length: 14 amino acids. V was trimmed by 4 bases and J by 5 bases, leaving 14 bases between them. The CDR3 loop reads CASSPSPGTETQYF. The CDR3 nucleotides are TGCGCCAGCAGCCCCTCGCCAGGGACGGAGACCCAGTACTTC.

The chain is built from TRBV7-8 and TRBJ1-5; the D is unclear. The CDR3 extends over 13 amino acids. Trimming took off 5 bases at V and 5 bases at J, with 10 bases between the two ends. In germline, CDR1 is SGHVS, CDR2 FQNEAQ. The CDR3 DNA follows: TGTGCCAGCAGCGTAACATATTATCAGCCCCAGCATTTT. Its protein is CASSVTYYQPQHF.

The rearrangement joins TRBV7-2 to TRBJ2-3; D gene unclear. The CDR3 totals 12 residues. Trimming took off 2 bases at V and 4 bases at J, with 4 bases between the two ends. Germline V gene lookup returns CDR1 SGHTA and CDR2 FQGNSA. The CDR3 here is CASSLSPDTQYF. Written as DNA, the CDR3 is TGTGCCAGCAGCTTAAGTCCAGATACGCAGTATTTT.

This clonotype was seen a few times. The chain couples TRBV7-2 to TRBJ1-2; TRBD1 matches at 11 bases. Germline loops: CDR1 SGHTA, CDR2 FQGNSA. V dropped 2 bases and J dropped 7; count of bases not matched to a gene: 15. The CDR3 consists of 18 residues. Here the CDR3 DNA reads TGTGCCAGCAGCTTAAGATGGGCGGGACAGGGGGTTGCTGGTGGCTACACCTTC. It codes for CASSLRWAGQGVAGGYTF.

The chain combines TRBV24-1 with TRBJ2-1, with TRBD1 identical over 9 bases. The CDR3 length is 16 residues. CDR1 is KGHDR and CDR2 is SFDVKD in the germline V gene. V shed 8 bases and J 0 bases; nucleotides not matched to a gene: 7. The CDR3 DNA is TGTGCCACCAACCGTAAGACAGGGGGCTCCTACAATGAGCAGTTCTTC. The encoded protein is CATNRKTGGSYNEQFF.

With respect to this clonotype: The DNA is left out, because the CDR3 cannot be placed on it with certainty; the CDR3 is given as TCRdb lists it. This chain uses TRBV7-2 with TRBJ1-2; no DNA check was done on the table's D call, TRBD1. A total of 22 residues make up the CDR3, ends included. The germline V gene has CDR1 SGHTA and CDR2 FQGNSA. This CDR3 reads CASSPDSSGANVLTFGAGGYTF.

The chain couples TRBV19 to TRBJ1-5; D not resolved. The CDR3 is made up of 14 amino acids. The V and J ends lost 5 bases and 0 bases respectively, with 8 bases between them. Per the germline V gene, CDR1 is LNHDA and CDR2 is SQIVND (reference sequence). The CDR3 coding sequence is TGTGCCAGTAGTTACGGTCATAGCAATCAGCCCCAGCATTTT. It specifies CASSYGHSNQPQHF. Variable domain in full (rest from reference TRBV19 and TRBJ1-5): DGGITQSPKYLFRKEGQNVTLSCEQNLNHDAMYWYRQDPGQGLRLIYYSQIVNDFQKGDIAEGYSVSREKKESFPLTVTSAQKNPTAFYLCASSYGHSNQPQHFGDGTRLSIL.

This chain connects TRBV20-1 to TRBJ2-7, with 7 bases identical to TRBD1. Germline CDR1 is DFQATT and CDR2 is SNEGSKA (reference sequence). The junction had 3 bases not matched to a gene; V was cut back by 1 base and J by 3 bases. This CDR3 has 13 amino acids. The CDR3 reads CSARGDRDYEQYF. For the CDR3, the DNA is TGCAGTGCTAGAGGTGACAGGGACTACGAGCAGTACTTC.

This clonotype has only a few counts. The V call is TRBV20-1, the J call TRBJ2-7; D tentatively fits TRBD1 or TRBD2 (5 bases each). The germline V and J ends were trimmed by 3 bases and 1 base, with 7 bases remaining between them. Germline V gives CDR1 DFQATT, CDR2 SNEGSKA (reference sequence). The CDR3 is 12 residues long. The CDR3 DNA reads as TGCAGTGCTAGCGGGACGTCCTACGAGCAGTACTTC. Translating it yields CSASGTSYEQYF.

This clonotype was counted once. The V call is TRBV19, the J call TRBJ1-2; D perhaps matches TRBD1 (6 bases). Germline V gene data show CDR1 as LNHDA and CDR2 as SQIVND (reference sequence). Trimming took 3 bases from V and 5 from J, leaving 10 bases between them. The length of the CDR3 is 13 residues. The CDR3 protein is CASSINRAYGYTF. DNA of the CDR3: TGTGCCAGTAGTATTAACAGGGCTTATGGCTACACCTTC.

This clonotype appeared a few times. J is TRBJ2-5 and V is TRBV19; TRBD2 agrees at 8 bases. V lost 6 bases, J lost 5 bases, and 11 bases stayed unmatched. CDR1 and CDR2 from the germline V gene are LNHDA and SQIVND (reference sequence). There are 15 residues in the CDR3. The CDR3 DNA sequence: TGTGCCAGTAGGGTTCAAAGCGGGAGTTTCGAGACCCAGTACTTC. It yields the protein CASRVQSGSFETQYF.

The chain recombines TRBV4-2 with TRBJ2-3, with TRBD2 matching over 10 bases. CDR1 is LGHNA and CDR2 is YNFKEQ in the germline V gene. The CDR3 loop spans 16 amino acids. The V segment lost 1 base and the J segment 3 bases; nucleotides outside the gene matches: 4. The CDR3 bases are TGTGCCAGCAGCCAAGGCACTAGCGGGGTAACAGATACGCAGTATTTT. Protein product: CASSQGTSGVTDTQYF.

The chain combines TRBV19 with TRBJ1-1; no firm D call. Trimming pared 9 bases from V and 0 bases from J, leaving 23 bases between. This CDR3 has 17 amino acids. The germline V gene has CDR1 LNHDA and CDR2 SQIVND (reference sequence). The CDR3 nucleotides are TGTGCCAGCCTTGAGCTGGGCCGCACTCCGGTGAACACTGAAGCTTTCTTT. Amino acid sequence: CASLELGRTPVNTEAFF.

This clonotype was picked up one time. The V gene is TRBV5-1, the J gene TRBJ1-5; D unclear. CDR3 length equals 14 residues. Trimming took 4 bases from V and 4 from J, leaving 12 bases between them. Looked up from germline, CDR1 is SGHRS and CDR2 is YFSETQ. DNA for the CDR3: TGCGCCAGCAGCGTCGAGGGAGGTAATCAGCCCCAGCATTTT. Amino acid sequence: CASSVEGGNQPQHF. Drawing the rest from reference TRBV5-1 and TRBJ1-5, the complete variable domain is KAGVTQTPRYLIKTRGQQVTLSCSPISGHRSVSWYQQTPGQGLQFLFEYFSETQRNKGNFPGRFSGRQFSNSRSEMNVSTLELGDSALYLCASSVEGGNQPQHFGDGTRLSIL.

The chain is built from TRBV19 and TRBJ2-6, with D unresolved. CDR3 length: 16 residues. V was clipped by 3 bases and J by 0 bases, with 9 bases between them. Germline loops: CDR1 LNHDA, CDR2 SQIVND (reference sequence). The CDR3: CASSIGRISGANVLTF. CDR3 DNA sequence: TGTGCCAGTAGTATCGGACGGATCTCTGGGGCCAACGTCCTGACTTTC.

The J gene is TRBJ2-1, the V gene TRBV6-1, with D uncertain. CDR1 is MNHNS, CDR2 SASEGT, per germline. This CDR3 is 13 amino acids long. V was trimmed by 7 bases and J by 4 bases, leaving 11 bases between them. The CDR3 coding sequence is TGTGCCAGCACTCCTACTGTTTACAATGAGCAGTTCTTC. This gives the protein CASTPTVYNEQFF.

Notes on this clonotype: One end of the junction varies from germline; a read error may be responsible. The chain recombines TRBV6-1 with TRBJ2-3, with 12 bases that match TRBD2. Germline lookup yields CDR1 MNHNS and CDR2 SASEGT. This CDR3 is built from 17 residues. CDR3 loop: CAISETSGRGSTDTQYF. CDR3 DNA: TGTGCCATCAGTGAGACTAGCGGGAGAGGCAGCACAGATACGCAGTATTTT.